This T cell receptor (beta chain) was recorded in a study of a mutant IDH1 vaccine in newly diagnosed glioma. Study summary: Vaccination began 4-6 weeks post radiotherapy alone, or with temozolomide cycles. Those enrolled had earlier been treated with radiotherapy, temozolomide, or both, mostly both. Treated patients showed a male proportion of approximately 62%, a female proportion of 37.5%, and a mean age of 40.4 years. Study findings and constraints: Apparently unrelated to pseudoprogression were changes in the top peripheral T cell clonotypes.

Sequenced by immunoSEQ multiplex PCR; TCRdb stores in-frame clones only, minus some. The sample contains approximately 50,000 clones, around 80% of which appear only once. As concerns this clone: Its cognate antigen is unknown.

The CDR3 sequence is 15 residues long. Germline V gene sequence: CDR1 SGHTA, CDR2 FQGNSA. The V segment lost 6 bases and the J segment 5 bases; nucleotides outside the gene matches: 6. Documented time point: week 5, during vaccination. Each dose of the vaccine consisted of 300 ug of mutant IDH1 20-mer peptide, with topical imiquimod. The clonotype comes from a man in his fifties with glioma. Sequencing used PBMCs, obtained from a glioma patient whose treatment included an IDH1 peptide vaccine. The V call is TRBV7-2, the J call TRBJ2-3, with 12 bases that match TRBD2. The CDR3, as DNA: TGTGCCAGCAGTAGGACTAGCGGGGTTGAAGATACGCAGTATTTT. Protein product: CASSRTSGVEDTQYF.